This TCR beta chain derives from a study of CD8+CD57+ T cells in acquired aplastic anemia. Study background: On average, sorted CD4+ and CD8+ cells gave 3.2 ug of DNA.

This clonotype was recorded only once. Its antigen is unidentified. One end of the junction is discordant with germline, which a read error may explain. The CDR3 is 15 residues long. In germline, CDR1 is SEHNR, CDR2 FQNEAQ (reference sequence). Findings of the study overall: Patients and controls turned out to have around 29 CD8+ CDR3 sequences in common.

CDR3 and TCR beta VDJ profiling relied on a genomic DNA template. From the reads, TCRdb called clonotypes with MiXCR, one entry per CDR3 protein. The sample carries under 200,000 distinct CDR3 sequences, roughly 64% recorded once. The rearrangement uses TRBV7-9 and TRBJ2-1; D assignment may be TRBD1 or TRBD2 (6 bases each). This sequence was found in a human donor with severe aplastic anemia or a healthy control (not recorded which). Sequencing was carried out using sorted CD4+, CD8+, or CD8+CD57+ T cells (not recorded which) from PBMCs. The CDR3 sequence is CASSVADSRTYEQFF. The CDR3 region has the DNA TGTGCCAGCAGCGTAGCGGACAGCAGAACCTATGAGCAGTTCTTC.